This TCR beta chain stems from a study of radiation and T cells in renal cell carcinoma. Germline values: CDR1 MNHNY, CDR2 SVGAGI (reference sequence). The CDR3 is 15 residues long. V was clipped by 6 bases and J by 5 bases; unmatched bases: 10. Libraries were prepared by immunoSEQ multiplex PCR; TCRdb keeps only in-frame clonotypes and omits some of them. In the table there are 150,000 or so clones, less than 90% of which are singletons. Time point denoted: baseline pretreatment blood. The treatment here: 15 Gy SBRT to primary tumor, nephrectomy 4 weeks later. The receptor's source is a woman in her 70s with renal cell carcinoma. The specimen was blood, collected from a patient whose treatment included radiotherapy and nephrectomy. The rearrangement joins TRBV6-6 to TRBJ2-7; TRBD2 matches at 10 bases. CDR3 nucleotides: TGTGCCAGCAGGCCCTGGAGCGGGGGGGCCAACGAGCAGTACTTC. It encodes CASRPWSGGANEQYF.